The 32 T cell receptor beta chains below come from one sample, sequenced in a study of early T cells in non-severe SARS-CoV-2 infection. From the 5' RACE reads, TCRdb called clonotypes with MiXCR, one entry per CDR3 protein. This sample carries 74,000 or so distinct CDR3 sequences, roughly 12% of them seen once, and the ten largest clones take less than 5%. Sequencing was performed on whole blood. The receptors originated from an adult who was a healthcare worker with PCR-confirmed SARS-CoV-2 infection or an uninfected control (not recorded which).

In this sample, this clonotype turned up many times. For the CDR3, the DNA is TGCGCCAGCAGCTTGGGGGACAGTCGCAATCAGCCCCAGCATTTT. This encodes CASSLGDSRNQPQHF. This chain links TRBV5-1 with TRBJ1-5, with 7 bases matching TRBD1. This CDR3 spans 15 amino acids. The germline gives CDR1 SGHRS, CDR2 YFSETQ. V was pared by 0 bases and J by 2 bases, with 2 bases of the junction left unmatched.

The chain uses TRBV28 and TRBJ1-2; D gene ambiguous. V was cut by 8 bases and J by 2 bases, with 3 bases left in between. Germline V gives CDR1 MDHEN, CDR2 SYDVKM. The CDR3 totals 10 residues. The chain's CDR3 is CASGNYGYTF. The DNA for the CDR3 is TGTGCCAGCGGGAACTATGGCTACACCTTC.

This clonotype was seen at least ten times. The J gene is TRBJ1-2, the V gene TRBV7-9; D is undetermined. This CDR3 contains 11 residues. Between the trimmed V and J ends, which lost 8 bases and 6 bases, there was a span of 10 bases. Germline loops: CDR1 SEHNR, CDR2 FQNEAQ (reference sequence). CDR3 loop: CASPTVNGYTF. CDR3 DNA: TGTGCCAGCCCCACGGTCAATGGCTACACCTTC.

This clonotype appeared many times. The chain joins TRBV30 to TRBJ2-7; D is unresolved. CDR1 is GTSNPN, CDR2 SVGIG, per germline (reference sequence). The CDR3 has 12 residues. The germline V and J ends were trimmed by 2 bases and 1 base, with 6 bases remaining between them. CDR3 amino acids: CAWSRQSYEQYF. In DNA, the CDR3 is TGTGCCTGGAGTAGGCAGTCCTACGAGCAGTACTTC.

This clonotype was seen many times. This chain joins TRBV5-1 and TRBJ2-7; D is perhaps TRBD2 (5 bases). Germline assignment: CDR1 SGHRS and CDR2 YFSETQ. The CDR3 length is 16 residues. V lost 3 bases to trimming and J lost 0 bases, with 16 bases between them. The CDR3 spells CASSYRPEDFSYEQYF. The CDR3 nucleotides are TGCGCCAGCAGCTACAGACCGGAGGACTTCTCCTACGAGCAGTACTTC.

This clonotype has a count of ten or more. The rearrangement joins TRBV29-1 to TRBJ1-1; unclear D gene. The CDR3 contains 11 residues. Germline V gene sequence: CDR1 SQVTM, CDR2 ANQGSEA. Trimming left V 7 bases short and J 6 bases short, with 12 bases between. The CDR3 DNA is TGCAGCGCCGTACCGGGCGCTGAAGCTTTCTTT. It yields the protein CSAVPGAEAFF. The full variable domain, in which reference TRBV29-1 and TRBJ1-1 provide the parts outside the CDR3, is SAVISQKPSRDICQRGTSLTIQCQVDSQVTMMFWYRQQPGQSLTLIATANQGSEATYESGFVIDKFPISRPNLTFSTLTVSNMSPEDSSIYLCSAVPGAEAFFGQGTRLTVV.

V gene TRBV4-1 combines with J gene TRBJ2-7; 11 nucleotides align to TRBD2. Germline-derived CDR1 and CDR2 are MGHRA and YSYEKL. V lost 4 bases to trimming and J lost 3 bases; unmatched junction nucleotides: 5. The CDR3 spans 15 residues. The CDR3 nucleotides read TGCGCCAGCAGCCTAACTAGCGGGAGTATCTACGAGCAGTACTTC. This codes for CASSLTSGSIYEQYF.

There are a few counts of this clonotype. V usage is TRBV14 and J usage is TRBJ2-6; 7 nucleotides line up with TRBD2. This CDR3 is 19 amino acids long. Germline V gene data show CDR1 as SGHDN and CDR2 as FVKESK. V lost 0 bases to trimming and J lost 2 bases; unmatched junction nucleotides: 10. CDR3 sequence (DNA): TGTGCCAGCAGCCAAGATGAGGGCGGGAGAGGAACTGGGGCCAACGTCCTGACTTTC. Protein: CASSQDEGGRGTGANVLTF.

This clonotype was counted ten times or more. This chain connects TRBV7-2 to TRBJ2-6; a weak D match, TRBD1 (6 bases). CDR3 size: 17 residues. V was pared by 5 bases and J by 0 bases, with 14 bases between. Germline V gives CDR1 SGHTA, CDR2 FQGNSA. CDR3 in amino acids: CASSLLGQLSGANVLTF. The CDR3 DNA reads TGTGCCAGCAGCCTTCTAGGACAGCTCTCTGGGGCCAACGTCCTGACTTTC.

The genes are TRBV6-1 and TRBJ2-7; D unresolved. V was cut by 6 bases and J by 0 bases, with 15 bases left in between. Germline V gene sequence: CDR1 MNHNS, CDR2 SASEGT. The CDR3 consists of 15 residues. The chain's CDR3 is CASSTSLESSYEQYF. The CDR3 coding sequence is TGTGCCAGCAGCACGTCTCTTGAGAGCTCCTACGAGCAGTACTTC.

This clonotype was observed many times. The chain links TRBV11-2 to TRBJ1-1, with unresolved D. Trimming took off 2 bases at V and 3 bases at J, with 4 bases between the two ends. Germline-derived CDR1 and CDR2 are SGHAT and FQNNGV. CDR3 length: 12 amino acids. This CDR3 is CASSLIYTEAFF. DNA for the CDR3: TGTGCCAGCAGCTTAATCTACACTGAAGCTTTCTTT.

This clonotype was seen a few times. The V and J genes are TRBV7-9 and TRBJ2-7; D remains unclear. Germline CDR1 SEHNR, CDR2 FQNEAQ (reference sequence). The CDR3 spans 14 residues. V was pared by 5 bases and J by 3 bases, with 14 bases between. For the CDR3, the DNA is TGTGCCAGCAGCCCCGCCCGGCGGAGCTACGAGCAGTACTTC. Translation gives CASSPARRSYEQYF.

In its sample, this clonotype was seen many times. The chain joins TRBV19 to TRBJ2-3, with 13 bases fitting TRBD2. The CDR3 contains 21 residues. The germline gives CDR1 LNHDA, CDR2 SQIVND (reference sequence). With V trimmed by 7 bases and J by 0 bases, 19 bases remained unmatched. The CDR3 reads CASTPTLSGLAGVFSTDTQYF. CDR3 nucleotide sequence: TGTGCCAGTACCCCCACCTTATCCGGACTAGCGGGAGTTTTCAGCACAGATACGCAGTATTTT.

This clonotype was recorded at least ten times. The V gene is TRBV7-8, the J gene TRBJ1-5, with D hard to call. Germline CDR1 and CDR2: SGHVS and FQNEAQ. CDR3 length: 16 residues. The V and J ends lost 1 base and 3 bases respectively, with 13 bases between them. The CDR3, as DNA: TGTGCCAGCAGCTTAGGCACAGCCAAATTCAATCAGCCCCAGCATTTT. It encodes CASSLGTAKFNQPQHF.

The chain carries TRBV9 and TRBJ2-3, with D unclear. Germline CDR1 SGDLS, CDR2 YYNGEE. This CDR3 is 12 amino acids long. The V gene lost 3 bases and the J gene lost 5 bases, with 7 bases spanning the gap. The CDR3 loop is CASSDSGDTQYF. CDR3 DNA: TGTGCCAGCAGCGATTCCGGAGATACGCAGTATTTT.

Worth noting for this clonotype: Because it lacks the conserved phenylalanine or tryptophan at the end, this CDR3 is likely a read error. V is TRBV7-9 and J is TRBJ2-3; D might be TRBD2 (6 bases). The germline V and J ends were trimmed by 11 bases and 6 bases, with 12 bases remaining between them. From germline, CDR1 is SEHNR and CDR2 FQNEAQ (reference sequence). CDR3 length: 11 residues. The CDR3 region is CAGSGGDTQYV. Written as DNA, the CDR3 is TGTGCCGGATCTGGGGGGGATACGCAGTATGTT.

J is TRBJ1-1 and V is TRBV2; TRBD1 is a possible D gene (6 bases). With 6 bases removed from V and 5 bases from J, the gap between germline ends came to 13 bases. The CDR3 length is 13 residues. The germline V gene encodes CDR1 SNHLY and CDR2 FYNNEI. This CDR3 reads CASRGAGRTEAFF. CDR3 sequence (DNA): TGTGCCAGCAGGGGGGCAGGGAGAACTGAAGCTTTCTTT.

The V and J genes are TRBV2 and TRBJ2-2; D is ambiguous. CDR3 length: 12 amino acids. V gave up 5 bases and J gave up 3 bases, with 4 bases separating them. The V gene's germline CDR1 is SNHLY and CDR2 FYNNEI. The CDR3 loop is CASSHYTGELFF. CDR3 in DNA: TGTGCCAGCAGTCATTACACCGGGGAGCTGTTTTTT.

The rearrangement links TRBV20-1 to TRBJ2-1, with D uncertain. Trimming stripped 3 bases from V and 3 bases from J, with 18 bases between. The length of the CDR3 is 16 residues. CDR1 is DFQATT, CDR2 SNEGSKA, per germline (reference sequence). CDR3 protein: CSARVVLHPNYNEQFF. In nucleotides, the CDR3 is TGCAGTGCTAGGGTAGTACTACACCCAAACTACAATGAGCAGTTCTTC.

The V and J genes are TRBV29-1 and TRBJ2-7, with 11 bases matching TRBD2. J gave up 3 bases and V 3 bases, and 7 bases lay outside the gene matches. The length of the CDR3 is 15 residues. Germline V gene data show CDR1 as SQVTM and CDR2 as ANQGSEA. CDR3 DNA sequence: TGCAGCGTTGATGCGCTAGCGGGAGGAAGCTACGAGCAGTACTTC. Translated, it gives CSVDALAGGSYEQYF.

This clonotype was counted between two and nine times. V gene TRBV5-1 combines with J gene TRBJ2-5; TRBD1 matches at 8 bases. Germline CDR1 and CDR2: SGHRS and YFSETQ. Trimming removed 4 bases from V and 1 base from J; junction bases left unmatched: 6. The CDR3 is 15 residues long. DNA of the CDR3: TGCGCCAGCAGCGGAACGGGACAGGTCCAAGAGACCCAGTACTTC. It specifies CASSGTGQVQETQYF. Full variable domain (missing parts from reference TRBV5-1 and TRBJ2-5): KAGVTQTPRYLIKTRGQQVTLSCSPISGHRSVSWYQQTPGQGLQFLFEYFSETQRNKGNFPGRFSGRQFSNSRSEMNVSTLELGDSALYLCASSGTGQVQETQYFGPGTRLLVL.

This clonotype was seen many times. This chain links TRBV20-1 with TRBJ2-7, with 10 bases matching TRBD2. Unmatched junction bases numbered 6, after V lost 0 bases and J lost 1 base. The CDR3 has 16 residues. Per the germline V gene, CDR1 is DFQATT and CDR2 is SNEGSKA (reference sequence). For the CDR3, the DNA is TGCAGTGCTAGAGATCGTGGGACTAGCGTTTCCTACGAGCAGTACTTC. Its protein product is CSARDRGTSVSYEQYF.

This sequence joins TRBV14 and TRBJ2-2; D is unclear. Deletions cut 5 bases from V and 3 bases from J, with 10 bases between. CDR3 size: 14 residues. CDR1 is SGHDN, CDR2 FVKESK, per germline. The CDR3: CASSMGRYTGELFF. The CDR3 DNA is TGTGCCAGCAGCATGGGCCGATACACCGGGGAGCTGTTTTTT.

This clonotype has just a few counts. This rearrangement joins TRBV2 to TRBJ1-1; D perhaps matches TRBD1 (5 bases). The CDR3 is 13 amino acids. Looked up from germline, CDR1 is SNHLY and CDR2 is FYNNEI. V lost 6 bases and J lost 0, with 8 bases in between. The CDR3 here is CASRRGLNTEAFF. CDR3 nucleotide sequence: TGTGCCAGCAGGAGGGGTCTGAACACTGAAGCTTTCTTT.

This clonotype was detected ten times or more. This rearrangement joins TRBV6-5 to TRBJ2-2; 9 bases agree with TRBD1. V shed 6 bases and J 2 bases; nucleotides not matched to a gene: 4. Germline lookup yields CDR1 MNHEY and CDR2 SVGAGI. CDR3 length: 15 residues. The CDR3 DNA reads as TGTGCCAGCAGCCGGGACAGGGCCAACACCGGGGAGCTGTTTTTT. This codes for CASSRDRANTGELFF.

This clonotype was seen ten or more times. The genes are TRBV11-3 and TRBJ2-2; 9 bases align to TRBD2. The CDR3 spans 19 residues. CDR1 is SGHNT, CDR2 YENEEA, per germline. Trimming removed 1 base from V and 1 base from J; junction bases left unmatched: 10. The CDR3 here is CASSLVLLAGLQNTGELFF. CDR3 coding DNA: TGTGCCAGCAGCTTAGTCTTACTAGCGGGCTTACAGAACACCGGGGAGCTGTTTTTT.

This clonotype was counted many times. V usage is TRBV14 and J usage is TRBJ1-1; D gene ambiguous. Trimming pared 3 bases from V and 2 bases from J, leaving 10 bases between. The CDR3 spans 14 residues. Looked up from germline, CDR1 is SGHDN and CDR2 is FVKESK. The CDR3 nucleotides are TGTGCCAGCAGCCATGGGAGGATCAACACTGAAGCTTTCTTT. Translating gives CASSHGRINTEAFF.

The table lists this clonotype with many counts. The chain carries TRBV25-1 and TRBJ1-1; D not resolved. This CDR3 is 15 amino acids long. Per the germline V gene, CDR1 is MGHDK and CDR2 is SYGVNS. Between the trimmed V and J ends, which lost 2 bases and 1 base, there was a span of 11 bases. The CDR3 reads CASSEAGPGNTEAFF. In DNA form, the CDR3 reads TGTGCCAGCAGTGAAGCCGGCCCGGGGAACACTGAAGCTTTCTTT.

This clonotype was observed many times. The chain uses TRBV28 and TRBJ2-7; TRBD2 matches 8 bases. Trimming took 3 bases from V and 5 from J; bases not matched to a gene: 6. This CDR3 is built from 14 residues. Germline CDR1 MDHEN, CDR2 SYDVKM. CDR3 sequence reads: CASSFPGGAHEQYF. The CDR3 bases are TGTGCCAGCAGTTTCCCGGGGGGGGCCCACGAGCAGTACTTC.

This clonotype occurred many times. The gene calls are TRBV12-5 and TRBJ2-7; D unresolved. V was pared by 4 bases and J by 1 base, with 11 bases between. Germline-derived CDR1 and CDR2 are LGHNT and FRNRAP. The CDR3 totals 14 residues. The chain's CDR3 is CASGSAPGSYEQYF. The CDR3, as DNA: TGTGCTAGTGGTTCCGCGCCAGGTTCCTACGAGCAGTACTTC.

This clonotype was observed a few times. The chain combines TRBV9 with TRBJ1-2; no clear D. The germline CDR1 and CDR2 sequences are SGDLS and YYNGEE. V was trimmed by 0 bases and J by 12 bases, leaving 12 bases between them. The CDR3 runs to 12 residues. The CDR3 here is CASSVVGPEHTF. The DNA of the CDR3 is TGTGCCAGCAGCGTAGTGGGCCCGGAGCACACCTTC.

Points on this clonotype: A read error may account for a junction end that differs from germline. This chain's CDR3 is CASRAGTPSHEQYF. The CDR3 bases are TGTGCCAGCAGGGCCGGGACTCCCTCCCACGAGCAGTACTTC. This chain links TRBV2 with TRBJ2-7, with D possibly TRBD2 on 6 matching bases. Germline CDR1 SNHLY, CDR2 FYNNEI. The CDR3 runs 14 residues.